This entry lists 6 T cell receptor beta chains sequenced from one sample in a study of T cells in Graves' hyperthyroidism and ophthalmopathy. Amplified TCR beta CDR3 regions derived from RNA transcripts. Researchers ran a first-round RT-PCR on the TCR CDR3 using the HTBI primer set. In TCRdb, the multiplex PCR reads were re-called with MiXCR into one record per CDR3 protein. The sample consists of around 300,000 distinct CDR3 sequences, about an eighth of them appearing once. What was sequenced was blood. These receptors were taken from a woman aged 40 to 49 with Graves' ophthalmopathy.

Ten or more counts support this clonotype. The chain couples TRBV6-1 to TRBJ1-6, with D possibly TRBD1 on 6 matching bases. The CDR3 spans 19 residues. The germline V gene has CDR1 MNHNS and CDR2 SASEGT. Trimming removed 5 bases from V and 0 bases from J, with 20 bases in between. CDR3 nucleotides: TGTGCCAGCAGTCTAATGACAGGCGCTGATTACTCCTATAATTCACCCCTCCACTTT. Translated: CASSLMTGADYSYNSPLHF.

This clonotype was counted ten times or more. The J gene is TRBJ1-6, the V gene TRBV4-1; D perhaps matches TRBD1 (5 bases). Trimming left V 4 bases short and J 10 bases short, with 14 bases between. Germline lookup yields CDR1 MGHRA and CDR2 YSYEKL. The CDR3 has 14 amino acids. Here the CDR3 DNA reads TGCGCCAGCAGCCTCGAAGGGGTTCGCTCACCCCTCCACTTT. Protein sequence: CASSLEGVRSPLHF.

This chain uses TRBV7-3 with TRBJ2-7; D gene uncertain. The CDR3 is made up of 12 amino acids. Trimming stripped 3 bases from V and 2 bases from J, with 5 bases between. CDR1 and CDR2 (germline): SGHTA, FQGTGA. CDR3 sequence: CASSFVTYEQYF. The CDR3 nucleotides read TGTGCCAGCAGCTTCGTTACCTACGAGCAGTACTTC.

The chain recombines TRBV28 with TRBJ2-1; 12 bases are shared with TRBD2. From germline, CDR1 is MDHEN and CDR2 SYDVKM. The ends lost 10 bases at V and 1 base at J; junction bases unmatched: 14. CDR3 length: 18 residues. The chain's CDR3 is CAILGLAGNPSSYNEQFF. The CDR3 DNA is TGTGCCATCTTAGGACTAGCGGGAAATCCCAGTTCCTACAATGAGCAGTTCTTC.

In its sample, this clonotype was seen a few times. The V gene is TRBV25-1, the J gene TRBJ2-7, with D uncertain. V lost 2 bases and J lost 6, with 11 bases in between. Germline CDR1 MGHDK, CDR2 SYGVNS. The CDR3 extends over 13 amino acids. CDR3 sequence: CASSEIIWGEQYF. As DNA, the CDR3 is TGTGCCAGCAGTGAAATTATCTGGGGCGAGCAGTACTTC.

This clonotype was detected many times. This chain uses TRBV20-1 with TRBJ2-1, with D possibly called TRBD1 or TRBD2 (6 bases each). Germline-derived CDR1 and CDR2 are DFQATT and SNEGSKA (reference sequence). The CDR3 contains 16 residues. V lost 3 bases to trimming and J lost 4 bases, with 19 bases between them. The CDR3 region is CSASAGYRGTYNEQFF. The CDR3, as DNA: TGCAGTGCTAGTGCTGGGTACCGCGGGACATACAATGAGCAGTTCTTC.